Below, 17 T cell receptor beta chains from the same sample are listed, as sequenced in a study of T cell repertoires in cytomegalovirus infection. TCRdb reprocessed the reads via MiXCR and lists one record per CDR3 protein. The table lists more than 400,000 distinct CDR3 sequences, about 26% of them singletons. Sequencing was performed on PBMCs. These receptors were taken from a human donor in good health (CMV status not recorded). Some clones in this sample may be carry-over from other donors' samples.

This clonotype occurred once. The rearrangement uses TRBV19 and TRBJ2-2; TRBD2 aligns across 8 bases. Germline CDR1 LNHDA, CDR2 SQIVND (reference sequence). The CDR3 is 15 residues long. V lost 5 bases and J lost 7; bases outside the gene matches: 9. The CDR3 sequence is CASSPRFGTSGELFF. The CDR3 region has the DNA TGTGCCAGTAGTCCCCGCTTCGGGACTAGCGGGGAGCTGTTTTTT.

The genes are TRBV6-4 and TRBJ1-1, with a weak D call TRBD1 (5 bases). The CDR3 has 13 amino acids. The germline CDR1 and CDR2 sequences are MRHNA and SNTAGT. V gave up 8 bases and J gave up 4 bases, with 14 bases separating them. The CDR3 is CASQTAIVTEAFF. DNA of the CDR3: TGTGCCAGCCAGACAGCAATTGTCACTGAAGCTTTCTTT.

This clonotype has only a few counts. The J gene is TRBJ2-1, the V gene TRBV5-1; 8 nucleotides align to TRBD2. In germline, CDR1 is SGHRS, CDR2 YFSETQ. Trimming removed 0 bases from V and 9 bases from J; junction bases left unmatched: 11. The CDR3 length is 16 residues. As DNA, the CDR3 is TGCGCCAGCAGCTTGGTCGGGAGCGGGAGTTATAGTGAGCAGTTCTTC. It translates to CASSLVGSGSYSEQFF.

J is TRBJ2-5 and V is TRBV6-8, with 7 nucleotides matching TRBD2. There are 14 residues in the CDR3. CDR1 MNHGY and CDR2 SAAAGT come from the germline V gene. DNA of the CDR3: TGTGTCGTCAAGACTAGCCATACTCAAGAGACCCAGTACTTC. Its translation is CVVKTSHTQETQYF.

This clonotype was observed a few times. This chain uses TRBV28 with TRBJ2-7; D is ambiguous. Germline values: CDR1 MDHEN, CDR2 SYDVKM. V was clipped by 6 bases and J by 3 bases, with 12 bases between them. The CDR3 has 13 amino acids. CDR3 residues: CASSADLLYEQYF. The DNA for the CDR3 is TGTGCCAGCAGCGCCGACTTGCTCTACGAGCAGTACTTC.

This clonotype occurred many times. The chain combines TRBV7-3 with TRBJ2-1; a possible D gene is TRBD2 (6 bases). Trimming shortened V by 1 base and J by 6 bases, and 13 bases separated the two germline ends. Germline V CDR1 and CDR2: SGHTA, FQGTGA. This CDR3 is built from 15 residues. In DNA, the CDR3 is TGTGCCAGCAGCTTAATTGCCGGGAGAACCAATGAGCAGTTCTTC. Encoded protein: CASSLIAGRTNEQFF.

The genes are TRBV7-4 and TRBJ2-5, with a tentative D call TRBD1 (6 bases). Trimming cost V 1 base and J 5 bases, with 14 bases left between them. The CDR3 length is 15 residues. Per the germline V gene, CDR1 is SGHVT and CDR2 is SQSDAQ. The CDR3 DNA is TGTGCCAGCAGCTTAGTGCACCTGAGGGGGGAGACCCAGTACTTC. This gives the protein CASSLVHLRGETQYF. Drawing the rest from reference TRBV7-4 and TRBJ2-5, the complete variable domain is GAGVSQSPRYKVAKRGRDVALRCDSISGHVTLYWYRQTLGQGSEVLTYSQSDAQRDKSGRPSGRFSAERPERSVSTLKIQRTEQGDSAVYLCASSLVHLRGETQYFGPGTRLLVL.

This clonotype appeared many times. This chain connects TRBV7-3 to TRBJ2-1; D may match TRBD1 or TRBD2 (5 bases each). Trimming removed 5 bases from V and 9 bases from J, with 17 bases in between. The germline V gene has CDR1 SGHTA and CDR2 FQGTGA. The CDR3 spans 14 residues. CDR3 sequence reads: CASSADRGALEQFF. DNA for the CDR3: TGTGCCAGCAGCGCAGATCGAGGGGCCCTTGAGCAGTTCTTC.

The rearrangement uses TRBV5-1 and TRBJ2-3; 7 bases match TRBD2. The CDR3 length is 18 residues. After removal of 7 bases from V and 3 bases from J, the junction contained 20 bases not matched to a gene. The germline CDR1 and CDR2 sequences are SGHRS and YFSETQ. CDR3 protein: CASAGDLTSARRTDTQYF. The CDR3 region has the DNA TGCGCCAGCGCCGGTGACCTTACTAGCGCTAGGAGGACAGATACGCAGTATTTT.

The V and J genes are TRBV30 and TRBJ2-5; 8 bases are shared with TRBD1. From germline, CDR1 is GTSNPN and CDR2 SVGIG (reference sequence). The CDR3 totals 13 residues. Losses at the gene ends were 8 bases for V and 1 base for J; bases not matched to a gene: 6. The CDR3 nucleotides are TGTGCCAAATTGGACAGGGTCCAAGAGACCCAGTACTTC. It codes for CAKLDRVQETQYF.

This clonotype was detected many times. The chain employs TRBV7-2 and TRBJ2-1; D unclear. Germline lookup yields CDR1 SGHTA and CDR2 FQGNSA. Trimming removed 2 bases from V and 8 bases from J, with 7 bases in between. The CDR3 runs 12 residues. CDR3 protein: CASSLIVYEQFF. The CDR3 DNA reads TGTGCCAGCAGCTTAATCGTGTATGAGCAGTTCTTC.

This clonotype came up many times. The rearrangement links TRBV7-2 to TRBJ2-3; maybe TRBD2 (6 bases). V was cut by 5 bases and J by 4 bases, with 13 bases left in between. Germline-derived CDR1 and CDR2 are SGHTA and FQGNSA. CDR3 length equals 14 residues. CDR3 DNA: TGTGCCAGCAGCCAAAGACTAGAATCAGATACGCAGTATTTT. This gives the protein CASSQRLESDTQYF.

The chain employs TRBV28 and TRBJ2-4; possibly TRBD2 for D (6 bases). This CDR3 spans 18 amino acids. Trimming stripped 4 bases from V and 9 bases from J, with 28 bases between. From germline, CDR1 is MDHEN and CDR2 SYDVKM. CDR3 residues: CASSSQSHAGTLQFIQYF. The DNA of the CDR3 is TGTGCCAGCAGTTCTCAATCTCACGCCGGGACTCTACAATTCATTCAGTACTTC. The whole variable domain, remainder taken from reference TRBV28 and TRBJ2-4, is DVKVTQSSRYLVKRTGEKVFLECVQDMDHENMFWYRQDPGLGLRLIYFSYDVKMKEKGDIPEGYSVSREKKERFSLILESASTNQTSMYLCASSSQSHAGTLQFIQYFGAGTRLSVL.

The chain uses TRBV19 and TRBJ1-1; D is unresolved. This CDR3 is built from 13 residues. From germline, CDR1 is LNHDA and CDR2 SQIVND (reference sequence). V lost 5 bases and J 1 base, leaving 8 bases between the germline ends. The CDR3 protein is CASSATGNTEAFF. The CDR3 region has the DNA TGTGCCAGTAGTGCCACCGGGAACACTGAAGCTTTCTTT.

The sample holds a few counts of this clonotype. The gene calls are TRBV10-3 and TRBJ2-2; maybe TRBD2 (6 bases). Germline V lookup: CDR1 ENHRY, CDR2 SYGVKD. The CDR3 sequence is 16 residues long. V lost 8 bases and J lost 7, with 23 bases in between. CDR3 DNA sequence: TGTGCCATCTTGTCAGCGGGCGGGAAGAAAGACGGGGAGCTGTTTTTT. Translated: CAILSAGGKKDGELFF.

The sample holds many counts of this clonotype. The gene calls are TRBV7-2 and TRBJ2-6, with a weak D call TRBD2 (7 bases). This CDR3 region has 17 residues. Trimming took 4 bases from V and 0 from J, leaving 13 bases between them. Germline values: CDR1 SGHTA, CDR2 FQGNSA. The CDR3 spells CASSWGGGSSGANVLTF. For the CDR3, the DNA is TGTGCCAGCAGCTGGGGGGGCGGGTCCTCTGGGGCCAACGTCCTGACTTTC.

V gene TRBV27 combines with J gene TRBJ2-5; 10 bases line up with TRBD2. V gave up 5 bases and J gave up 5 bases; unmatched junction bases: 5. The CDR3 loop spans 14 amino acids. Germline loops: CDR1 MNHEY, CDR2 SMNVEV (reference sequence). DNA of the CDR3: TGTGCCAGCAGTGGACCGGGACTAGCGGAGACCCAGTACTTC. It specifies CASSGPGLAETQYF.